The 25 T cell receptor beta chains given below trace back to one sample, sequenced in a study of blood T cells in healthy people across ages. The use of a sample-barcoded 5' primer and a J-beta primer mix characterized a second PCR of roughly 7 to 11 cycles. TCRdb recomputed calls from the 5' RACE reads with MiXCR, one row per CDR3 protein. This table has about 1.6 million distinct CDR3 sequences, roughly 32% appearing once. The sample taken for sequencing was blood. These receptors were obtained from a woman aged 25-40 years in good health.

The chain is built from TRBV5-6 and TRBJ2-3; the D gene is possibly TRBD2 (6 bases). With 4 bases removed from V and 3 bases from J, the gap between germline ends came to 15 bases. Germline CDR1 and CDR2: SGHDT and YYEEEE. CDR3 size: 15 residues. DNA for the CDR3: TGTGCCAGCAGCGCGGCGGCGGGGAAGACAGATACGCAGTATTTT. It is translated as CASSAAAGKTDTQYF.

The genes are TRBV20-1 and TRBJ1-4; D remains unclear. The CDR3 loop spans 13 amino acids. The germline CDR1 and CDR2 sequences are DFQATT and SNEGSKA (reference sequence). Trimming removed 3 bases at V and 4 bases at J, with 9 bases between. DNA for the CDR3: TGCAGTGCTAGGCCCGGCCTTAATGAAAAACTGTTTTTT. Translation gives CSARPGLNEKLFF.

This clonotype was recorded many times. The chain links TRBV4-1 to TRBJ1-1, with a possible D match to TRBD1 (5 bases). Trimming cost V 0 bases and J 0 bases, with 20 bases left between them. Germline V gene data show CDR1 as MGHRA and CDR2 as YSYEKL. This CDR3 region has 19 residues. The CDR3 nucleotides read TGCGCCAGCAGCCAAGATCCAGAGACGGGGGATGTAATGAACACTGAAGCTTTCTTT. As protein: CASSQDPETGDVMNTEAFF.

A note on this clonotype: This may stem from a read error, because a much larger clone lies one nucleotide away. The chain recombines TRBV3-1 with TRBJ2-1; perhaps TRBD2 as D (6 bases). There are 14 residues in the CDR3. With 1 base removed from V and 6 bases from J, the gap between germline ends came to 10 bases. The germline V gene has CDR1 LGHDT and CDR2 YNNKEL (reference sequence). CDR3 amino acids: CASSQVPEGNEQFF. CDR3 coding DNA: TGTGCCAGCAGCCAAGTGCCGGAGGGCAATGAGCAGTTCTTC.

The V and J genes are TRBV7-2 and TRBJ1-4; no firm D call. Germline V CDR1 and CDR2: SGHTA, FQGNSA. This CDR3 is built from 14 residues. The V and J ends lost 1 base and 6 bases respectively, with 9 bases between them. In DNA form, the CDR3 reads TGTGCCAGCAGCTTAGACAGTTTACATGAAAAACTGTTTTTT. Protein product: CASSLDSLHEKLFF.

CDR3: CASSSTGGKEGTQYF. The CDR3 coding sequence is TGTGCCAGCAGCTCCACAGGGGGCAAGGAGGGAACCCAGTACTTC. This rearrangement joins TRBV7-9 to TRBJ2-7, with 9 bases that match TRBD1. The V gene end was trimmed by 4 bases and the J gene end by 10 bases; junction bases not matched to a gene: 14. CDR1 is SEHNR and CDR2 is FQNEAQ in the germline V gene (reference sequence). The CDR3 totals 15 residues.

The sample holds a few counts of this clonotype. V and J are TRBV6-6 and TRBJ2-1; D is perhaps TRBD2 (5 bases). Between the trimmed V and J ends, which lost 6 bases and 10 bases, there was a span of 16 bases. This CDR3 region has 13 residues. Germline assignment: CDR1 MNHNY and CDR2 SVGAGI (reference sequence). For the CDR3, the DNA is TGTGCCAGCAGAGCACTAGTGCAAGGCGAGCAGTTCTTC. It yields the protein CASRALVQGEQFF.

This chain connects TRBV3-1 to TRBJ1-1, with a weak D call TRBD1 (5 bases). The CDR3 is 16 residues long. Germline CDR1 is LGHDT and CDR2 is YNNKEL (reference sequence). Deletions cut 4 bases from V and 0 bases from J, with 15 bases between. The CDR3: CASSRAGSGMNTEAFF. The CDR3 DNA follows: TGTGCCAGCAGCCGAGCGGGGTCAGGGATGAACACTGAAGCTTTCTTT.

This clonotype has ten or more counts. The CDR3 region is CASSYSGSYEQYF. The CDR3 coding sequence is TGTGCCAGCAGTTACTCAGGGTCCTACGAGCAGTACTTC. The chain joins TRBV6-6 to TRBJ2-7; unclear D gene. Looked up from germline, CDR1 is MNHNY and CDR2 is SVGAGI (reference sequence). Trimming cost V 0 bases and J 1 base, with 4 bases left between them. The CDR3 extends over 13 amino acids.

As for this clonotype: One base away lies a much larger clone, so this may be a sequencing read error. The chain employs TRBV7-2 and TRBJ2-3; 11 bases fit TRBD2. This CDR3 is 15 amino acids long. Germline-derived CDR1 and CDR2 are SGHTA and FQGNSA. Unmatched junction bases numbered 5, after V lost 5 bases and J lost 4 bases. CDR3 region: CASSQGLAEPDTQYF. The CDR3 DNA reads as TGTGCCAGCAGCCAGGGACTAGCGGAACCAGATACGCAGTATTTT.

This clonotype has a handful of counts. One end of the junction fails to match germline, which may point to a read error. The chain is built from TRBV5-1 and TRBJ2-1; D may be TRBD1 or TRBD2 (6 bases each). Germline V CDR1 and CDR2: SGHRS, YFSETQ. This CDR3 comprises 14 residues. CDR3 sequence reads: CASSRGASYNEQFF. Here the CDR3 DNA reads TGTGCCAGCAGTAGGGGGGCCTCCTACAATGAGCAGTTCTTC.

This clonotype was seen more than once but under ten times. The genes are TRBV18 and TRBJ1-5; a weak D match, TRBD1 (5 bases). Trimming took off 3 bases at V and 0 bases at J, with 12 bases between the two ends. The CDR3 runs to 16 residues. The germline CDR1 and CDR2 sequences are KGHSH and LQKENI. The CDR3 sequence is CASSPGGANSNQPQHF. CDR3 coding DNA: TGTGCCAGCTCACCGGGAGGGGCTAATAGCAATCAGCCCCAGCATTTT.

For the CDR3, the DNA is TGCAGCGTTGAAGGTACAGGGGGCTACGGTGAGCAGTTCTTC. Residues: CSVEGTGGYGEQFF. The rearrangement links TRBV29-1 to TRBJ2-1; 9 positions match TRBD1. Germline V gene lookup returns CDR1 SQVTM and CDR2 ANQGSEA. V lost 1 base, J lost 9 bases, and 7 bases stayed unmatched. The CDR3 runs 14 residues.

This chain connects TRBV30 to TRBJ1-2, with D perhaps matching TRBD1 (5 bases). V dropped 4 bases and J dropped 10 bases, with 19 bases sitting between them. Germline V gene lookup returns CDR1 GTSNPN and CDR2 SVGIG (reference sequence). CDR3 size: 13 residues. The CDR3 DNA is TGTGCCTGGATTCTCCGGGACCGGGTGGACTACACCTTC. Translated: CAWILRDRVDYTF.

The genes are TRBV4-1 and TRBJ2-6; D gene uncertain. CDR1 and CDR2 (germline): MGHRA, YSYEKL. CDR3 length equals 15 residues. Trimming removed 4 bases from V and 2 bases from J, with 9 bases in between. CDR3 sequence reads: CASSRLGTGANVLTF. The CDR3 region has the DNA TGCGCCAGCAGCCGATTAGGCACTGGGGCCAACGTCCTGACTTTC.

The V gene is TRBV7-6, the J gene TRBJ2-7; 9 nucleotides agree with TRBD2. The CDR3 runs 15 residues. Per germline, CDR1 SGHVS and CDR2 FNYEAQ. V dropped 1 base and J dropped 5; count of bases not matched to a gene: 6. CDR3 region: CASSLVAGGRHEQYF. The CDR3 bases are TGTGCCAGCAGCTTAGTGGCGGGGGGGCGCCACGAGCAGTACTTC.

The chain combines TRBV7-6 with TRBJ1-6, with TRBD1 matching 8 bases. From germline, CDR1 is SGHVS and CDR2 FNYEAQ. The CDR3 has 16 residues. The V and J ends lost 1 base and 7 bases, in that order; junction bases with no gene match: 6. CDR3 coding DNA: TGTGCCAGCAGCTTAGGGTCGGGACAGGCCAATTCACCCCTCCACTTT. Its translation is CASSLGSGQANSPLHF.

The CDR3 protein is CASSSRATGGGNEQFF. In nucleotides, the CDR3 is TGTGCCAGCAGCTCGAGGGCGACAGGGGGGGGCAATGAGCAGTTCTTC. The chain has TRBV13 and TRBJ2-1, with TRBD1 matching over 9 bases. Germline V gene lookup returns CDR1 PRHDT and CDR2 FYEKMQ (reference sequence). V lost 4 bases to trimming and J lost 6 bases; unmatched junction nucleotides: 10. The CDR3 length is 16 residues.

This clonotype showed up many times. This chain connects TRBV4-2 to TRBJ2-7; the D gene could be TRBD1 or TRBD2 (5 bases each). Germline lookup yields CDR1 LGHNA and CDR2 YNFKEQ. V gave up 0 bases and J gave up 1 base, with 10 bases separating them. This CDR3 is built from 15 residues. In DNA form, the CDR3 reads TGTGCCAGCAGCCAAGAGAGGGGAACTTCCTACGAGCAGTACTTC. Its protein is CASSQERGTSYEQYF.

The chain joins TRBV28 to TRBJ2-7, with 10 bases identical to TRBD1. The germline V gene has CDR1 MDHEN and CDR2 SYDVKM. CDR3 length equals 14 residues. Germline trimming cut 6 bases from V and 6 bases from J; bases unmatched to any gene: 8. CDR3: CASSLGTGVIEQYF. The CDR3 DNA sequence: TGTGCCAGCAGCCTTGGGACAGGGGTAATCGAGCAGTACTTC.

This clonotype has only a few counts. The J gene is TRBJ2-5, the V gene TRBV7-8; possibly TRBD1 or TRBD2 for D (5 bases each). CDR3 length equals 15 residues. From germline, CDR1 is SGHVS and CDR2 FQNEAQ. V lost 5 bases to trimming and J lost 4 bases, with 17 bases between them. In nucleotides, the CDR3 is TGTGCCAGCAGCCCCGAGGGCAGGGAGCGAGAGACCCAGTACTTC. It yields the protein CASSPEGRERETQYF.

The V and J genes are TRBV19 and TRBJ2-3; TRBD2 agrees at 7 bases. V gave up 7 bases and J gave up 4 bases; unmatched junction bases: 11. Germline V lookup: CDR1 LNHDA, CDR2 SQIVND (reference sequence). This CDR3 spans 15 amino acids. The CDR3 DNA sequence: TGTGCCAGTAAGGGTGGCGGGAGTCTCCCAGATACGCAGTATTTT. Amino acids: CASKGGGSLPDTQYF.

In this sample, this clonotype turned up a few times. The chain joins TRBV7-2 to TRBJ2-1; TRBD2 matches 7 bases. Germline V gene data show CDR1 as SGHTA and CDR2 as FQGNSA. The trim removed 3 bases at V and 10 bases at J, leaving 12 bases unmatched. The CDR3 consists of 15 residues. CDR3 region: CASSFRARGEDEQFF. For the CDR3, the DNA is TGTGCCAGCAGCTTCAGAGCCCGGGGGGAGGACGAGCAGTTCTTC. The whole variable domain, remainder taken from reference TRBV7-2 and TRBJ2-1, is GAGVSQSPSNKVTEKGKDVELRCDPISGHTALYWYRQSLGQGLEFLIYFQGNSAPDKSGLPSDRFSAERTGGSVSTLTIQRTQQEDSAVYLCASSFRARGEDEQFFGPGTRLTVL.

The chain recombines TRBV7-3 with TRBJ2-1, with TRBD2 matching 11 bases. The CDR3 spans 15 residues. Trimming cost V 4 bases and J 7 bases; bases outside gene matches: 6. CDR1 SGHTA and CDR2 FQGTGA come from the germline V gene. CDR3 loop: CASSYLAGGMNEQFF. The CDR3 nucleotides are TGTGCCAGCAGCTATCTAGCGGGGGGCATGAATGAGCAGTTCTTC. Full variable domain (remainder filled in from reference TRBV7-3 and TRBJ2-1): GAGVSQTPSNKVTEKGKYVELRCDPISGHTALYWYRQSLGQGPEFLIYFQGTGAADDSGLPNDRFFAVRPEGSVSTLKIQRTERGDSAVYLCASSYLAGGMNEQFFGPGTRLTVL.

This clonotype has only a few counts. V gene TRBV27 combines with J gene TRBJ2-1, with a weak D call TRBD1 (5 bases). CDR3 length: 16 amino acids. Germline V gives CDR1 MNHEY, CDR2 SMNVEV (reference sequence). V was pared by 1 base and J by 4 bases, with 14 bases between. The CDR3 DNA sequence: TGTGCCAGCAGTTTATTTTTTACAGACAGTTACAATGAGCAGTTCTTC. This gives the protein CASSLFFTDSYNEQFF.